The 24 T cell receptor beta chains below were found in one sample sequenced in a study of T cell responses to AZD1222 COVID-19 vaccine. Profiling relied on immunoSEQ multiplex PCR, and the TCRdb table lists in-frame clones only, not all of them. The data show about 180,000 clones, about 89% seen once. The sequences come from peripheral blood, collected on day 0 of AZD1222 vaccination. The receptors were gathered from an adult in good health.

V usage is TRBV19 and J usage is TRBJ1-2; TRBD1 is a possible D gene (5 bases). This CDR3 has 14 amino acids. Looked up from germline, CDR1 is LNHDA and CDR2 is SQIVND (reference sequence). V shed 3 bases and J shed 3 bases, with 11 bases lying between them. DNA of the CDR3: TGTGCCAGTAGTATCGGGGGGAGCTACTATGGCTACACCTTC. The encoded protein is CASSIGGSYYGYTF. Full variable domain (rest looked up from reference TRBV19 and TRBJ1-2): DGGITQSPKYLFRKEGQNVTLSCEQNLNHDAMYWYRQDPGQGLRLIYYSQIVNDFQKGDIAEGYSVSREKKESFPLTVTSAQKNPTAFYLCASSIGGSYYGYTFGSGTRLTVV.

In DNA, the CDR3 is TGTGCCAGCAGTCCAGACAGTTTAATGGGCTACACCTTC. It specifies CASSPDSLMGYTF. This chain connects TRBV12-3 or TRBV12-4 to TRBJ1-2; perhaps TRBD1 as D (5 bases). The CDR3 covers 13 residues. Trimming removed 5 bases from V and 8 bases from J, with 15 bases in between.

The rearrangement links TRBV19 to TRBJ2-3; 12 bases fit TRBD2. Trimming took 1 base from V and 5 from J; bases not matched to a gene: 4. Per the germline V gene, CDR1 is LNHDA and CDR2 is SQIVND (reference sequence). The length of the CDR3 is 16 residues. The CDR3 spells CASSIATGLAGDTQYF. In DNA form, the CDR3 reads TGTGCCAGTAGTATAGCTACGGGACTAGCGGGAGATACGCAGTATTTT.

In this sample, this clone turned up once. The V gene is TRBV6-5, the J gene TRBJ2-1; 12 positions agree with TRBD2. This CDR3 comprises 15 residues. Germline V lookup: CDR1 MNHEY, CDR2 SVGAGI. J lost 9 bases, V lost 5 bases, and 8 bases had no gene match. The CDR3 region is CASSSPSGRAGEQFF. The DNA of the CDR3 is TGTGCCAGCAGTAGTCCTAGCGGGAGGGCCGGTGAGCAGTTCTTC.

The J gene is TRBJ2-7, the V gene TRBV19; D might be TRBD1 (5 bases). The V and J ends lost 4 bases and 3 bases respectively, with 13 bases between them. The CDR3 is made up of 14 amino acids. Germline CDR1 LNHDA, CDR2 SQIVND (reference sequence). CDR3 sequence (DNA): TGTGCCAGTAGTACGGACACGGGCGGCTACGAGCAGTACTTC. Amino acids: CASSTDTGGYEQYF.

The CDR3, as DNA: TGTGCCACCAGGCCCGGGACAGGGGGTTTAGAGACCCAGTACTTC. This sequence encodes CATRPGTGGLETQYF. This rearrangement joins TRBV24-1 to TRBJ2-5; 11 bases map to TRBD1. The germline gives CDR1 KGHDR, CDR2 SFDVKD. This CDR3 comprises 15 residues. Trimming at V came to 7 bases and at J to 4 bases, leaving 7 bases not matched to a gene.

CDR3 DNA sequence: TGTGCCAGTAGTATGGTGAGTAGCAGAACCAATGAGCAGTTCTTC. Its protein product is CASSMVSSRTNEQFF. The chain couples TRBV19 to TRBJ2-1; D call uncertain. Germline V lookup: CDR1 LNHDA, CDR2 SQIVND (reference sequence). V was pared by 3 bases and J by 6 bases, with 15 bases between. The CDR3 consists of 15 residues.

This clone was seen a single time. A read error may produce the germline difference seen at one junction end. The chain's CDR3 is CARSQLLVAGELFF. The CDR3 DNA reads as TGCGCCCGCAGCCAACTCCTAGTCGCCGGGGAGCTGTTTTTT. This chain uses TRBV4-3 with TRBJ2-2; D gene uncertain. CDR1 and CDR2 from the germline V gene are LGHNA and YSLEER. The CDR3 is 14 amino acids.

V is TRBV5-1 and J is TRBJ1-1; no clear D gene. Trimming shortened V by 0 bases and J by 7 bases, and 7 bases separated the two germline ends. The CDR3 runs to 12 residues. Germline CDR1 SGHRS, CDR2 YFSETQ. This chain's CDR3 is CASSLGGVEAFF. Written as DNA, the CDR3 is TGCGCCAGCAGCTTGGGTGGGGTTGAAGCTTTCTTT. The full variable domain, rest sourced from reference TRBV5-1 and TRBJ1-1, is KAGVTQTPRYLIKTRGQQVTLSCSPISGHRSVSWYQQTPGQGLQFLFEYFSETQRNKGNFPGRFSGRQFSNSRSEMNVSTLELGDSALYLCASSLGGVEAFFGQGTRLTVV.

J is TRBJ1-5 and V is TRBV27, with unresolved D. The CDR3 runs 13 residues. Trimming stripped 2 bases from V and 4 bases from J, with 6 bases between. Germline-derived CDR1 and CDR2 are MNHEY and SMNVEV (reference sequence). CDR3 residues: CASSLIPNQPQHF. CDR3 DNA: TGTGCCAGCAGTTTAATCCCTAATCAGCCCCAGCATTTT.

For this clone: Germline is not matched at one junction end, which may reflect a read error. This chain joins TRBV7-9 and TRBJ1-4, with D possibly matching TRBD1 (6 bases). This CDR3 is built from 14 residues. Germline CDR1 and CDR2: SEHNR and FQNEAQ (reference sequence). The CDR3, as DNA: TGTGCCCGCAGCTCCCACAGGGTTAGGGAAAAACTGTTTTTT. This gives the protein CARSSHRVREKLFF. The full variable domain, completed using reference TRBV7-9 and TRBJ1-4, is DTGVSQNPRHKITKRGQNVTFRCDPISEHNRLYWYRQTLGQGPEFLTYFQNEAQLEKSRLLSDRFSAERPKGSFSTLEIQRTEQGDSAMYLCARSSHRVREKLFFGSGTQLSVL.

The chain recombines TRBV6-6 with TRBJ1-1; D unresolved. Germline V gene data show CDR1 as MNHNY and CDR2 as SVGAGI (reference sequence). Trimming removed 4 bases from V and 4 bases from J, with 10 bases in between. The CDR3 contains 13 residues. The DNA of the CDR3 is TGTGCCAGCAGTTGGTCGATGGCCACTGAAGCTTTCTTT. It yields the protein CASSWSMATEAFF.

The chain employs TRBV28 and TRBJ2-1; D is possibly TRBD1 (5 bases). Germline CDR1 reads MDHEN; CDR2 reads SYDVKM. CDR3 size: 16 residues. Trimming removed 5 bases at V and 6 bases at J, with 20 bases between. CDR3 residues: CASSTPTVPSLNEQFF. In DNA form, the CDR3 reads TGTGCCAGCAGTACCCCGACAGTCCCGTCACTCAATGAGCAGTTCTTC.

The rearrangement joins TRBV10-2 to TRBJ2-3; 8 nucleotides line up with TRBD2. The V gene's germline CDR1 is WSHSY and CDR2 SAAADI. Germline trimming cut 7 bases from V and 0 bases from J; bases unmatched to any gene: 3. This CDR3 spans 14 amino acids. The CDR3 reads CASMVAGSTDTQYF. In nucleotides, the CDR3 is TGCGCCAGCATGGTAGCGGGGAGCACAGATACGCAGTATTTT.

This clone was counted only a few times. This chain uses TRBV6-5 with TRBJ1-5, with TRBD1 as a possible D gene (6 bases). The V end lost 4 bases, the J end lost 3 bases, and 13 bases lay between the germline ends. From germline, CDR1 is MNHEY and CDR2 SVGAGI. The CDR3 covers 15 residues. CDR3 DNA: TGTGCCAGCAGTTCGCTTTCAGGGGTCAATCAGCCCCAGCATTTT. This codes for CASSSLSGVNQPQHF.

The CDR3 loop reads CASSRDSTSGNTIYF. Here the CDR3 DNA reads TGTGCCAGCAGCCGGGACAGCACCTCTGGAAACACCATATATTTT. The V call is TRBV7-9, the J call TRBJ1-3; 7 nucleotides align to TRBD1. V lost 5 bases, J lost 0 bases, and 4 bases stayed unmatched. Germline CDR1 SEHNR, CDR2 FQNEAQ (reference sequence). This CDR3 region has 15 residues.

The chain carries TRBV7-9 and TRBJ1-2, with D hard to call. The V end was cut by 1 base, the J end by 4 bases, with 10 bases between. The germline CDR1 and CDR2 sequences are SEHNR and FQNEAQ (reference sequence). The CDR3 extends over 14 amino acids. CDR3 DNA: TGTGCCAGCAGCTTAGGGCAGGCCTCCTATGGCTACACCTTC. Translated, it gives CASSLGQASYGYTF.

The chain links TRBV6-5 to TRBJ2-7; 12 bases match TRBD1. Germline V gene sequence: CDR1 MNHEY, CDR2 SVGAGI. The length of the CDR3 is 15 residues. CDR3 sequence: CASTYRDRGRQEQYV. CDR3 bases: TGTGCCAGCACTTACCGGGACAGGGGGCGGCAAGAGCAGTACGTC.

This chain links TRBV6-6 with TRBJ1-1, with unresolved D. The CDR3 consists of 10 residues. The ends were cut back, 2 bases at V and 5 bases at J, with 0 bases in the middle. Germline V gives CDR1 MNHNY, CDR2 SVGAGI (reference sequence). CDR3: CASSYTEAFF. Written as DNA, the CDR3 is TGTGCCAGCAGTTACACTGAAGCTTTCTTT.

The chain links TRBV10-2 to TRBJ2-3; 10 positions agree with TRBD2. The CDR3 length is 17 residues. Germline V gene sequence: CDR1 WSHSY, CDR2 SAAADI. With V trimmed by 2 bases and J by 0 bases, 5 bases remained unmatched. Written as DNA, the CDR3 is TGCGCCAGCAGTGAGGTCAAGACTAGCGGGAGCACAGATACGCAGTATTTT. Translated, it gives CASSEVKTSGSTDTQYF.

V and J are TRBV7-9 and TRBJ1-2, with no clear D. The CDR3 length is 13 residues. V lost 3 bases and J lost 7, with 12 bases in between. The V gene's germline CDR1 is SEHNR and CDR2 FQNEAQ (reference sequence). The CDR3 region is CASSLVGVGGYTF. CDR3 in DNA: TGTGCCAGCAGCTTGGTCGGGGTTGGTGGCTACACCTTC.

The chain uses TRBV9 and TRBJ1-2; maybe TRBD1 (5 bases). From germline, CDR1 is SGDLS and CDR2 YYNGEE. The CDR3 has 15 amino acids. V lost 4 bases to trimming and J lost 0 bases, with 13 bases between them. The CDR3, as DNA: TGTGCCAGCAGCCTTTACTTAGGGGCTAACTATGGCTACACCTTC. It encodes CASSLYLGANYGYTF.

This chain joins TRBV6-2 or TRBV6-3 and TRBJ2-3; tentative D call: TRBD2 (5 bases). CDR3 length: 16 amino acids. Per germline, CDR1 MNHEY and CDR2 SVGEGT. V lost 5 bases to trimming and J lost 0 bases, with 15 bases between them. The CDR3 coding sequence is TGTGCCAGCAGTGGGGAGACGGTCTCTAGCACAGATACGCAGTATTTT. This codes for CASSGETVSSTDTQYF.

As concerns this clone: Distinct nucleotide sequences in the sample also encode this CDR3. This chain uses TRBV18 with TRBJ2-3; D might be TRBD1 (5 bases). The V gene lost 3 bases and the J gene lost 0 bases, with 7 bases spanning the gap. The CDR3 is 14 residues long. From germline, CDR1 is KGHSH and CDR2 LQKENI. The CDR3 region has the DNA TGTGCCAGCTCACCCACAGGAAGCACAGATACGCAGTATTTT. Translation: CASSPTGSTDTQYF. Complete variable domain (other parts from reference TRBV18 and TRBJ2-3): NAGVMQNPRHLVRRRGQEARLRCSPMKGHSHVYWYRQLPEEGLKFMVYLQKENIIDESGMPKERFSAEFPKEGPSILRIQQVVRGDSAAYFCASSPTGSTDTQYFGPGTRLTVL.